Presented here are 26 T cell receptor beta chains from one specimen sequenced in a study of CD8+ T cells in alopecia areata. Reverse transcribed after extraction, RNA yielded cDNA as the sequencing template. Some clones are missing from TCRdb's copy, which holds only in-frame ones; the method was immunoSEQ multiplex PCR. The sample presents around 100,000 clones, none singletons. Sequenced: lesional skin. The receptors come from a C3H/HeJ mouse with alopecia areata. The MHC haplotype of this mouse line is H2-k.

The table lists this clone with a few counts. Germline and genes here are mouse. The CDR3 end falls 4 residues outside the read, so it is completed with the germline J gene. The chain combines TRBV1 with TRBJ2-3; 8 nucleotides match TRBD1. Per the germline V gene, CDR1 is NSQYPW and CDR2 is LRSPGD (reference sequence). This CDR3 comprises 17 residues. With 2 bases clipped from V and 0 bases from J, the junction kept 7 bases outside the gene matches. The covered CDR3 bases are TGCACCTGCAGTGCATTCGACAGGGGTCGAAGTGCAGAA. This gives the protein CTCSAFDRGRSAE. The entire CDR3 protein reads CTCSAFDRGRSAETLYF.

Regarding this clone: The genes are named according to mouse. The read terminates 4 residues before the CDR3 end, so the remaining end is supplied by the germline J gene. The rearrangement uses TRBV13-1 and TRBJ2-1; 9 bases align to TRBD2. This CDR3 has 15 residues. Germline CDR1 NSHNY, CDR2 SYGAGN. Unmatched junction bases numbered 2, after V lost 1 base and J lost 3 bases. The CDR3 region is CASSDLGGLYAEQFF. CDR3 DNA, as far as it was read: TGTGCCAGCAGTGATTTGGGGGGGCTCTATGCT.

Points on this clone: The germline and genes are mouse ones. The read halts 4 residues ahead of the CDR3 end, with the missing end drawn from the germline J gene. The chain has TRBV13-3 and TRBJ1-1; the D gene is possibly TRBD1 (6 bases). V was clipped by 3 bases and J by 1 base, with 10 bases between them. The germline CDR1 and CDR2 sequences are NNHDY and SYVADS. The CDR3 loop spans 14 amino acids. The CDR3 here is CASSGTARNTEVFF. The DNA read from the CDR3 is TGTGCCAGCAGTGGGACAGCCCGAAACACA.

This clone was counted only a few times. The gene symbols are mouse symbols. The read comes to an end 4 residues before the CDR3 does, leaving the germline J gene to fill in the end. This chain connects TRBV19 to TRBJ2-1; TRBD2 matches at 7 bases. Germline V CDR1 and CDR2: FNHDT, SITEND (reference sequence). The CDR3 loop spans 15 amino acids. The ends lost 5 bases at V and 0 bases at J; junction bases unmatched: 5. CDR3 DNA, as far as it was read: TGTGCCAGCAGCCCCACTGGGGATAACTATGCT. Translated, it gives CASSPTGDNYA. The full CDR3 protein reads CASSPTGDNYAEQFF.

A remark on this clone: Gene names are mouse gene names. The sequenced part of the CDR3 DNA is TGTGCCAGCAGTACCTCGACAGCAAACTCC. It specifies CASSTSTANS. The whole CDR3 reads CASSTSTANSDYTF. The rearrangement joins TRBV19 to TRBJ1-2; weak D call: TRBD1 (5 bases). The read terminates 4 residues ahead of where the CDR3 ends, so the germline J gene completes it. The CDR3 length is 14 residues. Looked up from germline, CDR1 is FNHDT and CDR2 is SITEND (reference sequence). Trimming pared 3 bases from V and 0 bases from J, leaving 9 bases between.

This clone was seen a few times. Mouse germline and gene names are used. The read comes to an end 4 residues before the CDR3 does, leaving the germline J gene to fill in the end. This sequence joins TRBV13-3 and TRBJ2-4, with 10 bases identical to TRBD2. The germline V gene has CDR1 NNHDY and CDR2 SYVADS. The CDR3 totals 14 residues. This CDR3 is CASRGDWGENTLYF. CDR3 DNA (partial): TGTGCCAGCAGGGGGGACTGGGGAGAAAAC.

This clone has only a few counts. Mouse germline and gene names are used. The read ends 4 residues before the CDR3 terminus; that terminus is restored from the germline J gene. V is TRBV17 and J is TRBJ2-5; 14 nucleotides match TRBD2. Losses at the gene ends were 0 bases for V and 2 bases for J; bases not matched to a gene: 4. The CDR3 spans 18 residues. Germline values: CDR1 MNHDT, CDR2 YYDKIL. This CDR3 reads CASSRDPGLGGRQDTQYF. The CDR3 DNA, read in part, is TGTGCTAGCAGTAGAGACCCGGGACTGGGGGGGCGCCAAGAC.

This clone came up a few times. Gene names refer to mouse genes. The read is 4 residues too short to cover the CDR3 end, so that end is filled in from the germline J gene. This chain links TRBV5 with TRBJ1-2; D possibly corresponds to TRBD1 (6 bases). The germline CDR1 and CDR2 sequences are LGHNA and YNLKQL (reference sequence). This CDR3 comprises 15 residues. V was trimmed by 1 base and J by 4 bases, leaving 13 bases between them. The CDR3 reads CASSQGPGVASDYTF. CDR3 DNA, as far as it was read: TGTGCCAGCAGCCAAGGGCCAGGGGTGGCCTCC.

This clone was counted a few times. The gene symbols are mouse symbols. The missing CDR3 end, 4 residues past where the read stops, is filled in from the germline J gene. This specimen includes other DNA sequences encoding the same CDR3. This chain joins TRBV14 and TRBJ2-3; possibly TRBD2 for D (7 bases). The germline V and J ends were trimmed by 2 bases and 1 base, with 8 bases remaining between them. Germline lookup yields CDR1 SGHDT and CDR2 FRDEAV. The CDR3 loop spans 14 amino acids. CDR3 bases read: TGTGCCAGCAGTTTGGGGGGCGGTGCAGAA. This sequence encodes CASSLGGGAE. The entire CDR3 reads CASSLGGGAETLYF.

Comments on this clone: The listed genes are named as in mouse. The part of the CDR3 DNA that was read is TGTGCCAGCAGTGATCGCAGGGGGCATTCCAACGAA. The encoded protein is CASSDRRGHSNE. The entire CDR3 sequence reads CASSDRRGHSNERLFF. The V gene is TRBV13-3, the J gene TRBJ1-4, with 8 bases identical to TRBD1. The read is 4 residues too short to cover the CDR3 end, so that end is filled in from the germline J gene. J was trimmed by 1 base and V by 1 base; bases with no gene match: 3. This CDR3 contains 16 residues. Looked up from germline, CDR1 is NNHDY and CDR2 is SYVADS.

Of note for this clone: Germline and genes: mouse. The CDR3 spells CTCSEAGSTEVFF. The sequenced CDR3 bases are TGCACCTGCAGTGAGGCAGGGTCCACA. The chain joins TRBV1 to TRBJ1-1, with D possibly matching TRBD1 (5 bases). The read terminates 4 residues before the CDR3 end, so the remaining end is supplied by the germline J gene. The V end lost 4 bases, the J end lost 4 bases, and 10 bases lay between the germline ends. The CDR3 spans 13 residues. CDR1 and CDR2 from the germline V gene are NSQYPW and LRSPGD (reference sequence). The full variable domain, rest sourced from reference TRBV1 and TRBJ1-1, is VTLLEQNPRWRLVPRGQAVNLRCILKNSQYPWMSWYQQDLQKQLQWLFTLRSPGDKEVKSLPGADYLATRVTDTELRLQVANMSQGRTLYCTCSEAGSTEVFFGKGTRLTVV.

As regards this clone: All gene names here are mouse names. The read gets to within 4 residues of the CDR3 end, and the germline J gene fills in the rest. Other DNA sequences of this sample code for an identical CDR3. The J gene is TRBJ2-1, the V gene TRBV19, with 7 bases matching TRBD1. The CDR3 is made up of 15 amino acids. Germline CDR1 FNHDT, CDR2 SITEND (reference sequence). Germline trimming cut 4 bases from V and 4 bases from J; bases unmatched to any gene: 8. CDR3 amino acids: CASSPRQGGYAEQFF. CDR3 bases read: TGTGCCAGCAGTCCCAGACAGGGAGGGTATGCT.

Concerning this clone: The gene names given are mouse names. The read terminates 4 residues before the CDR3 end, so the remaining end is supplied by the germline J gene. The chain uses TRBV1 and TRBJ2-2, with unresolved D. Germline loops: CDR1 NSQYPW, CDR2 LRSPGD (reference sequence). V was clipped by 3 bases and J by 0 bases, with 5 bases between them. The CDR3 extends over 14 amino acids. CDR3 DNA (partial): TGCACCTGCAGTGCCAAATCAAACACCGGG. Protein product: CTCSAKSNTG. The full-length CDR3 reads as CTCSAKSNTGQLYF.

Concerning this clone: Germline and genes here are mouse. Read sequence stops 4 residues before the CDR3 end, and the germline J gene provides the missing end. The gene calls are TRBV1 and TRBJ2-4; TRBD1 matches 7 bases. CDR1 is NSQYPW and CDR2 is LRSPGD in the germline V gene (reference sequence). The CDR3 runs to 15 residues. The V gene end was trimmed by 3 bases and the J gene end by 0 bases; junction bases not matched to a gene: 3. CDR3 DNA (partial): TGCACCTGCAGTGCCAGGGGGTCTAGTCAAAAC. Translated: CTCSARGSSQN. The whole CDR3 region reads CTCSARGSSQNTLYF. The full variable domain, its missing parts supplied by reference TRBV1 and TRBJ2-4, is VTLLEQNPRWRLVPRGQAVNLRCILKNSQYPWMSWYQQDLQKQLQWLFTLRSPGDKEVKSLPGADYLATRVTDTELRLQVANMSQGRTLYCTCSARGSSQNTLYFGAGTRLSVL.

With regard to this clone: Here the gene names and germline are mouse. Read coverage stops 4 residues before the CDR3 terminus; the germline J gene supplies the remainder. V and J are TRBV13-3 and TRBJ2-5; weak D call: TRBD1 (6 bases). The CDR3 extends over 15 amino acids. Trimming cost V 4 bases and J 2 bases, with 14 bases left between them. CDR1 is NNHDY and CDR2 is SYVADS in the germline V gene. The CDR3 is CASSSRGWGQDTQYF. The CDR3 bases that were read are TGTGCCAGCAGTAGCAGGGGTTGGGGCCAAGAC.

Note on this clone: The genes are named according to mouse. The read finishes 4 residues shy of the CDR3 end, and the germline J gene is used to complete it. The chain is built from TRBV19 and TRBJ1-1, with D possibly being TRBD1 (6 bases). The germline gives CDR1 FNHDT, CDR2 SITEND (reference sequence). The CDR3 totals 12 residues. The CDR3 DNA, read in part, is TGTGCCAGCAGTTCTCTCAGGGGA. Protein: CASSSLRG. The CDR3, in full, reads CASSSLRGEVFF.

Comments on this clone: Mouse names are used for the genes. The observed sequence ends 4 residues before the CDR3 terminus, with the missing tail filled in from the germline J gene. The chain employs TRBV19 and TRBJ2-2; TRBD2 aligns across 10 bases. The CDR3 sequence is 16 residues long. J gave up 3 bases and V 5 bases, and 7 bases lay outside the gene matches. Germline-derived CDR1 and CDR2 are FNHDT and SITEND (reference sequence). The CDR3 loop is CASSTTGGIYTGQLYF. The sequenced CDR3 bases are TGTGCCAGCAGCACGACTGGGGGGATCTACACCGGG.

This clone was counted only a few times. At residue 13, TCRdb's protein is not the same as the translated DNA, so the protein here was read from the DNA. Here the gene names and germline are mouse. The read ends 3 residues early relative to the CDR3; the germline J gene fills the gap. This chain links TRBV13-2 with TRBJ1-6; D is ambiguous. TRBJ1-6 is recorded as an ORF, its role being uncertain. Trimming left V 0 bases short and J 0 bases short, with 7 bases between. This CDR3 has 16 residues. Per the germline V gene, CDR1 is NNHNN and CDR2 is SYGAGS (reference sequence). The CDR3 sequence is CASGDAQVSYNSPLYF. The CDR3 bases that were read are TGTGCCAGCGGTGATGCGCAGGTTTCCTATAATTCGCCC.

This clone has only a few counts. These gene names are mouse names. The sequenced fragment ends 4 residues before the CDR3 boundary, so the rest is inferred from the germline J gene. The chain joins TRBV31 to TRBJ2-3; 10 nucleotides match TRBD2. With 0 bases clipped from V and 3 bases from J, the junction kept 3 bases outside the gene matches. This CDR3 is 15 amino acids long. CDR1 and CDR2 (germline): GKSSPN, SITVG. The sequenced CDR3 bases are TGTGCCTGGAGTCTTTCGGGACTGGGGGCAGAA. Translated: CAWSLSGLGAE. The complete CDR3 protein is CAWSLSGLGAETLYF.

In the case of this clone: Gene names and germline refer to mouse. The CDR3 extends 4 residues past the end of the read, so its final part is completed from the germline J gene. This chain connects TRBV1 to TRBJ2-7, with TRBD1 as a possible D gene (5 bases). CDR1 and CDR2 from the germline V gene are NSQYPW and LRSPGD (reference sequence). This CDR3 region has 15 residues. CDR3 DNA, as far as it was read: TGCACCTGCAGTGCAGATCGGCAGGGAGTATAT. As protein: CTCSADRQGVY. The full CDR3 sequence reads CTCSADRQGVYEQYF. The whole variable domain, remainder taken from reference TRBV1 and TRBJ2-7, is VTLLEQNPRWRLVPRGQAVNLRCILKNSQYPWMSWYQQDLQKQLQWLFTLRSPGDKEVKSLPGADYLATRVTDTELRLQVANMSQGRTLYCTCSADRQGVYEQYFGPGTRLTVL.

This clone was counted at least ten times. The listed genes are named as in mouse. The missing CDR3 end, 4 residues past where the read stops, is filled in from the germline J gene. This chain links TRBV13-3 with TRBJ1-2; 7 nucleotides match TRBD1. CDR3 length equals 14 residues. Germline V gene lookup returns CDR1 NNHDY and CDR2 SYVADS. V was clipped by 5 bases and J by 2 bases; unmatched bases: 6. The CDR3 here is CASRGTDGNSDYTF. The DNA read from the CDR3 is TGTGCCAGCAGGGGGACAGATGGGAACTCC.

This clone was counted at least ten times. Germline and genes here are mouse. The CDR3 protein is CATQRLGGAETLYF. The sequenced part of the CDR3 DNA is TGTGCCACCCAAAGACTGGGGGGTGCAGAA. The chain recombines TRBV13-3 with TRBJ2-3, with TRBD2 identical over 9 bases. The read ends 4 residues early relative to the CDR3; the germline J gene fills the gap. Germline lookup yields CDR1 NNHDY and CDR2 SYVADS. Trimming cost V 9 bases and J 1 base; bases outside gene matches: 6. The CDR3 contains 14 residues.

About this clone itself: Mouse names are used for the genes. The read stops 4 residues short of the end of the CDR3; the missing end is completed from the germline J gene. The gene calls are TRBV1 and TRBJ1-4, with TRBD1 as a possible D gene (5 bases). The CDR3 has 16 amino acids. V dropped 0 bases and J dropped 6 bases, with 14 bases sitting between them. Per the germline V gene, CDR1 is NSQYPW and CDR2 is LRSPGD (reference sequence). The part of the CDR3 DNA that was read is TGCACCTGCAGTGCAGAGAGGAGGGGAGAGGACGAA. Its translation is CTCSAERRGEDE. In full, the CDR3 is CTCSAERRGEDERLFF.

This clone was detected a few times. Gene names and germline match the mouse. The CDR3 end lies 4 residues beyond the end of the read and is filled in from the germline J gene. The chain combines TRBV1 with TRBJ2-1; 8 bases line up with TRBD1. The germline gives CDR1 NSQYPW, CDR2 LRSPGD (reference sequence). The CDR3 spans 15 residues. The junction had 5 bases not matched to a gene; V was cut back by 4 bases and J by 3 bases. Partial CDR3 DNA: TGCACCTGCAGTGGGACAGGGAGACTCTATGCT. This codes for CTCSGTGRLYA. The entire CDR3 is CTCSGTGRLYAEQFF.

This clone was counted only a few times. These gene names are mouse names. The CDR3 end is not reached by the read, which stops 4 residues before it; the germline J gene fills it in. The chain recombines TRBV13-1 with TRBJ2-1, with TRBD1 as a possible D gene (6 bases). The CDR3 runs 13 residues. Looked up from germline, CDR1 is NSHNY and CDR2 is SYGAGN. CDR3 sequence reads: CASSDAGTAEQFF. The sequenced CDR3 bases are TGTGCCAGCAGTGACGCGGGGACAGCT.

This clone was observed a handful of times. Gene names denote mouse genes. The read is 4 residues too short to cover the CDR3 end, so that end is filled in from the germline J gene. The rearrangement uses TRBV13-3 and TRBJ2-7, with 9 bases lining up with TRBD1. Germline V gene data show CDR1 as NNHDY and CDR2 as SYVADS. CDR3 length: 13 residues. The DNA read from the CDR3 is TGTGCCAGCAACCGGGACAGGGAGGAT. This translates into CASNRDRED. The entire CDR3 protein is CASNRDREDEQYF.